This T cell receptor beta chain was sequenced for a study of molecular identifiers for immune sequencing clone quantification. V lost 0 bases, J lost 7 bases, and 12 bases lay in between. CDR1 and CDR2 from the germline V gene are LGHNT and FRNRAP. There are 14 residues in the CDR3. TCRdb processed the PCR reads anew with MiXCR; each CDR3 protein has one entry. The sample holds a few hundred thousand distinct CDR3 sequences, roughly 26% seen once. Of note for this clonotype: The antigen is unknown.

Findings of the study overall: For effector cells, clones above 20 RNA copies held over 98% of molecules; for naive cells, under 1%. With a barcode shared among identical TCR molecules, highly expanded clone sizes could be underestimated.

The source material was naive CD8+ T cells from blood, with Jurkat cell RNA spiked in. This sample's subset: FACS-sorted CD8+CD4-CCR7+CD45RA+ naive T cells. This TCR was recovered from a human donor in good health. Some libraries in this study had Jurkat cell RNA spiked in. This chain connects TRBV12-5 to TRBJ1-1, with no clear D. The CDR3 protein is CASGLVGGVVEAFF. CDR3 nucleotide sequence: TGTGCTAGTGGTTTGGTCGGTGGGGTCGTTGAAGCTTTCTTT. The complete variable domain, with remaining parts taken from reference TRBV12-5 and TRBJ1-1, reads DARVTQTPRHKVTEMGQEVTMRCQPILGHNTVFWYRQTMMQGLELLAYFRNRAPLDDSGMPKDRFSAEMPDATLATLKIQPSEPRDSAVYFCASGLVGGVVEAFFGQGTRLTVV.